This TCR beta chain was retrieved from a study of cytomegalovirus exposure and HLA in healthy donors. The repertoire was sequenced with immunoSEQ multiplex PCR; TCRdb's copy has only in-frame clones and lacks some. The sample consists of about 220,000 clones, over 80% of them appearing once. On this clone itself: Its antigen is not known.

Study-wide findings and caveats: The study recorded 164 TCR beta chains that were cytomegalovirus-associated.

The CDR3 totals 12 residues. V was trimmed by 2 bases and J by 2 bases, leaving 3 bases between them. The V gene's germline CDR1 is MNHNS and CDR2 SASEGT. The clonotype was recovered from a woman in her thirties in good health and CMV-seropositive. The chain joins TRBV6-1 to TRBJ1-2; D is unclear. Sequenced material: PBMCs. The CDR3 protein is CASSELNYGYTF. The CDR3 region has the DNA TGTGCCAGCAGTGAACTGAACTATGGCTACACCTTC.